This T cell receptor beta chain appears in the sequencing data of a study of control samples from healthy donors and cancer patients. Clones were read by immunoSEQ multiplex PCR, and TCRdb kept only the in-frame ones, dropping some. The sample comprises some 120,000 clones, about nine tenths of which are singletons, and over 6.5% rests with the top ten. Germline-derived CDR1 and CDR2 are LNHNV and YYDKDF (reference sequence). The CDR3 sequence is 16 residues long. V was clipped by 0 bases and J by 2 bases, with 13 bases between them. The receptor was derived from a man aged 35 to 55 in good health. Sequencing input: blood. The V call is TRBV15, the J call TRBJ1-1; tentatively, D is TRBD1 (6 bases). Here the CDR3 reads CATSRDGGQRNTEAFF. CDR3 coding DNA: TGTGCCACCAGCAGAGATGGAGGACAGCGCAACACTGAAGCTTTCTTT.